This TCR beta chain was captured in a study of cytomegalovirus exposure and HLA in healthy donors. Study results and limitations: Apart from CMV serostatus, no immune exposure information was available. Earlier results showed most TCR beta V segments being productive about 87% or about 30% of the time. Per a later analysis, approximately 16,000 TCR beta sequences showed association with HLA alleles at 0.05 false discovery rate.

Each of the donors was a healthy bone marrow donor. Germline CDR1 and CDR2: MGHRA and YSYEKL. V was clipped by 0 bases and J by 2 bases, with 11 bases between them. There are 16 residues in the CDR3. A multiplex PCR was run with 60 Vbeta primers and 13 Jbeta primers. Profiled with immunoSEQ multiplex PCR; TCRdb holds only in-frame clones, not every one. The profile shows some 110,000 clones, around 15% of them singletons. To note about this clone: The antigen remains undetermined.

The receptor was isolated from a female donor in good health and CMV-seronegative. The genes are TRBV4-1 and TRBJ1-3, with D maybe TRBD1 (6 bases). The specimen was PBMCs. CDR3 sequence: CASSQDFGQPGNTIYF. As DNA, the CDR3 is TGCGCCAGCAGCCAAGATTTCGGACAGCCTGGAAACACCATATATTTT.